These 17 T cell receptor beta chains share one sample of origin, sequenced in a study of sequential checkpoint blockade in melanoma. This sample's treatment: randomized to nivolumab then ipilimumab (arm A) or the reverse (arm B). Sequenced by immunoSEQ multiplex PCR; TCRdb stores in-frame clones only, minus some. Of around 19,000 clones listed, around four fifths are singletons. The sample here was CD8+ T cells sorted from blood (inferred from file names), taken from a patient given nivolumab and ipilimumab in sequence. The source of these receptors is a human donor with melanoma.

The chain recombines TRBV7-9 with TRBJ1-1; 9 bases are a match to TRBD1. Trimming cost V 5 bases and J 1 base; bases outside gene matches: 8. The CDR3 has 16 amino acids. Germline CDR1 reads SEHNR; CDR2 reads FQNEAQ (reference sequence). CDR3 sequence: CASSPPDRGPNTEAFF. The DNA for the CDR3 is TGTGCCAGCAGCCCTCCGGACAGGGGACCGAACACTGAAGCTTTCTTT.

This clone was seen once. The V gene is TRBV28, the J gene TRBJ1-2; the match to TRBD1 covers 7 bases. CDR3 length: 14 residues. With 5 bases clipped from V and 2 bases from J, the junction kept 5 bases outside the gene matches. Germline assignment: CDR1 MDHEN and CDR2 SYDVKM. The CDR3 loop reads CASSGTVLNYGYTF. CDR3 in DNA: TGTGCCAGCAGTGGGACAGTCCTAAACTATGGCTACACCTTC.

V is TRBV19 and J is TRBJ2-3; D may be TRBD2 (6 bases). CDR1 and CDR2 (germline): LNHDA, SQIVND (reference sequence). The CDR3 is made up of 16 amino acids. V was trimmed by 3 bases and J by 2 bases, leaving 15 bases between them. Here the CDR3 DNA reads TGTGCCAGTAGTATTTATGGGGGGATTTTCACAGATACGCAGTATTTT. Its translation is CASSIYGGIFTDTQYF.

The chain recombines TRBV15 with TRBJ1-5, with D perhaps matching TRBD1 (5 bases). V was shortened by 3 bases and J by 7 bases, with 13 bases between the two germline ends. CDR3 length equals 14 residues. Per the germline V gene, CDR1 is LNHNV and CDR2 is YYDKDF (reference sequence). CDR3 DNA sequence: TGTGCCACCAGCAGGTCAAGGGGTCCGCAGCCCCAGCATTTT. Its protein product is CATSRSRGPQPQHF.

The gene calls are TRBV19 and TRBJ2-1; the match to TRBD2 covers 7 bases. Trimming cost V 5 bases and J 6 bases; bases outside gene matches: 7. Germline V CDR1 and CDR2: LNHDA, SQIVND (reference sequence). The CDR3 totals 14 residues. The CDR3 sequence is CASSHGGSGNEQFF. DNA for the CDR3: TGTGCCAGTAGTCACGGGGGGTCGGGCAATGAGCAGTTCTTC.

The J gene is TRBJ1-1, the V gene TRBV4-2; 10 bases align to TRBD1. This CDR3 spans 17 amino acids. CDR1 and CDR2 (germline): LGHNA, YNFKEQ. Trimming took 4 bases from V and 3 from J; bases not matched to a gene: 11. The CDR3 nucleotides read TGTGCCAGCAGCCTGGGGACAGGGGACAGGGCGGACACTGAAGCTTTCTTT. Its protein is CASSLGTGDRADTEAFF.

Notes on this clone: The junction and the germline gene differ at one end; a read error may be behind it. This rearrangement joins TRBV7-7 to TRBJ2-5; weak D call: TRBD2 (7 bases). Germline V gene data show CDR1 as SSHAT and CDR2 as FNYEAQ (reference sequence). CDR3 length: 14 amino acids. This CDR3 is CASSSGGTQETQYF. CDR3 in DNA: TGTGCTAGCAGCTCGGGGGGCACACAAGAGACCCAGTACTTC.

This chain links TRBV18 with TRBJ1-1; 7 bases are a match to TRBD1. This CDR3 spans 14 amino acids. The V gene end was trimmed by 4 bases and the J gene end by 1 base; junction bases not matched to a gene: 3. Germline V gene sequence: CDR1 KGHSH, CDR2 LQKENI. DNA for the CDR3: TGTGCCAGCTCACTCCGGGACAGGAACACTGAAGCTTTCTTT. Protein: CASSLRDRNTEAFF.

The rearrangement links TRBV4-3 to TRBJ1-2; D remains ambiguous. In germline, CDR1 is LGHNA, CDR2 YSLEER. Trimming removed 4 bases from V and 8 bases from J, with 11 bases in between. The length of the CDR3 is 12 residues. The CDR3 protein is CASSLPNRGYTF. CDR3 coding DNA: TGCGCCAGCAGCCTACCCAATCGGGGCTACACCTTC.

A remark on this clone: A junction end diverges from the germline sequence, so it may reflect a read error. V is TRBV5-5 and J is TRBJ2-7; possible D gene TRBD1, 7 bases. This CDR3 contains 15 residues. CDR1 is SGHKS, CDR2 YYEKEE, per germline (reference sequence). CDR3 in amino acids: CASSQDQGGSYEQYF. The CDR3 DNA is TGCGCCAGCAGCCAAGACCAGGGGGGAAGCTACGAGCAGTACTTC.

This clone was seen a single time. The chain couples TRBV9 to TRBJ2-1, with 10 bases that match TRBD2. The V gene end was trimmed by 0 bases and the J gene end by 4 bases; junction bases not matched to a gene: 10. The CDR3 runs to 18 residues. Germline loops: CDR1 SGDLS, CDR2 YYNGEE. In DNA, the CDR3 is TGTGCCAGCAGCGTAGAATTGGTAGCGGGGGGCCTTTACAATGAGCAGTTCTTC. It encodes CASSVELVAGGLYNEQFF. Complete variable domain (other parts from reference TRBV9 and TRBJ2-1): DSGVTQTPKHLITATGQRVTLRCSPRSGDLSVYWYQQSLDQGLQFLIQYYNGEERAKGNILERFSAQQFPDLHSELNLSSLELGDSALYFCASSVELVAGGLYNEQFFGPGTRLTVL.

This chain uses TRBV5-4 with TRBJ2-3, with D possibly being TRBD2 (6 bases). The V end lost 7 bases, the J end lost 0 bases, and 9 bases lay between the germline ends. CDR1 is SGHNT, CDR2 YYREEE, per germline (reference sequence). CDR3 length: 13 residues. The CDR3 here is CASREFSTDTQYF. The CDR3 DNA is TGTGCCAGCCGGGAGTTTAGCACAGATACGCAGTATTTT.

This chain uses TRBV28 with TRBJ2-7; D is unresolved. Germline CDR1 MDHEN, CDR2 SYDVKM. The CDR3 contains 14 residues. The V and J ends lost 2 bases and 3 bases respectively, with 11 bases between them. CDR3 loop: CASSLGERLYEQYF. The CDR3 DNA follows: TGTGCCAGCAGTTTAGGCGAGAGACTCTACGAGCAGTACTTC. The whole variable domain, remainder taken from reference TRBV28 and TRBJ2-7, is DVKVTQSSRYLVKRTGEKVFLECVQDMDHENMFWYRQDPGLGLRLIYFSYDVKMKEKGDIPEGYSVSREKKERFSLILESASTNQTSMYLCASSLGERLYEQYFGPGTRLTVT.

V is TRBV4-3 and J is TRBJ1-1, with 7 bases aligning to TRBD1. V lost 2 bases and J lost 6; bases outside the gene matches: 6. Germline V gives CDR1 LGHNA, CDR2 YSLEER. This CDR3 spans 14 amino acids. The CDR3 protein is CASSQQTGIPEAFF. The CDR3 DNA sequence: TGCGCCAGCAGCCAACAGACAGGGATCCCTGAAGCTTTCTTT.

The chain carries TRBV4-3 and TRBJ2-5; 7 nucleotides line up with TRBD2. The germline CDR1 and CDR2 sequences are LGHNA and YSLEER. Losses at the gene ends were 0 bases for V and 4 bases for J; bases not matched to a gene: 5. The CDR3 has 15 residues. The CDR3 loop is CASSQDWGGGETQYF. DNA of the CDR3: TGCGCCAGCAGCCAAGATTGGGGCGGGGGAGAGACCCAGTACTTC.

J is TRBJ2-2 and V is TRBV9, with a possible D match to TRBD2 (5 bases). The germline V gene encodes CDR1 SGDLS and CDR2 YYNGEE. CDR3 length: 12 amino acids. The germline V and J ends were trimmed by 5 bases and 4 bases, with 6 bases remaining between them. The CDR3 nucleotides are TGTGCCAGCAGACGGGGCACCGGGGAGCTGTTTTTT. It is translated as CASRRGTGELFF.

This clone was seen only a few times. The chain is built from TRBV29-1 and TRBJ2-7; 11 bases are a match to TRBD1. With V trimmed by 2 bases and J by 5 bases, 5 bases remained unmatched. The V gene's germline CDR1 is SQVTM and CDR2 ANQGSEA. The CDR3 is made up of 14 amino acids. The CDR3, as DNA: TGCAGCGTTGAAAGGACAGGGGGCACCGACGAGCAGTACTTC. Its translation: CSVERTGGTDEQYF.